This T cell receptor (beta chain) was sequenced for a study of blood T cell repertoires in COVID-19. Here immunoSEQ multiplex PCR was the method, and the copy in TCRdb shows in-frame clones only, minus some. Among 60,000 to 70,000 clones listed, around 85% were seen once. The CDR3 is 15 amino acids. CDR1 and CDR2 (germline): SGHNT, YYREEE (reference sequence). V was clipped by 0 bases and J by 2 bases, with 11 bases between them. This sequence was found in a woman aged 60-70 years with acute or convalescent COVID-19. The specimen was peripheral blood. The chain couples TRBV5-4 to TRBJ1-1; the D gene is possibly TRBD1 (5 bases). CDR3 amino acids: CASSLVQGRNTEAFF. The CDR3 DNA follows: TGTGCCAGCAGCTTGGTTCAGGGCCGAAACACTGAAGCTTTCTTT.